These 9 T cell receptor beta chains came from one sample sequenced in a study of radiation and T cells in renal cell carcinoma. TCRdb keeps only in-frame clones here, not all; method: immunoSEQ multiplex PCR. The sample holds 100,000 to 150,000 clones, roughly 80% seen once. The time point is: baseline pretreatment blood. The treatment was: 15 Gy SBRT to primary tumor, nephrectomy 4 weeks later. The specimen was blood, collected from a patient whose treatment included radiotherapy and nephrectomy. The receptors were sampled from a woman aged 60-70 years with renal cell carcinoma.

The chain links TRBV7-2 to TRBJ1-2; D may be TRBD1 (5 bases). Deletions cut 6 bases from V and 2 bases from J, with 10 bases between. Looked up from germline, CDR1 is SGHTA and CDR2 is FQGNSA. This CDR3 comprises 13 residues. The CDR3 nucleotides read TGTGCCAGCAGTTCGACAGCCAACTATGGCTACACCTTC. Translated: CASSSTANYGYTF.

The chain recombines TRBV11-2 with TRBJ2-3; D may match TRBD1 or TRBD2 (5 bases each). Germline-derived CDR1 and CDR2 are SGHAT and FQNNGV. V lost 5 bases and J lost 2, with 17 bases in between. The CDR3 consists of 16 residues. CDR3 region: CASSKTVGVDTDTQYF. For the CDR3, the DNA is TGTGCCAGCAGCAAAACGGTGGGGGTTGACACAGATACGCAGTATTTT. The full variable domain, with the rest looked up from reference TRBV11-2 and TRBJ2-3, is EAGVAQSPRYKIIEKRQSVAFWCNPISGHATLYWYQQILGQGPKLLIQFQNNGVVDDSQLPKDRFSAERLKGVDSTLKIQPAKLEDSAVYLCASSKTVGVDTDTQYFGPGTRLTVL.

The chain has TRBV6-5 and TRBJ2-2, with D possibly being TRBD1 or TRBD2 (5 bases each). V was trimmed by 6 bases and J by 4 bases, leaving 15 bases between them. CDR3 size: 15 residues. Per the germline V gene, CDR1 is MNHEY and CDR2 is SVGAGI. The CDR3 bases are TGTGCCAGCAGGGGACGTGGTCGGGGCACCGGGGAGCTGTTTTTT. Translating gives CASRGRGRGTGELFF.

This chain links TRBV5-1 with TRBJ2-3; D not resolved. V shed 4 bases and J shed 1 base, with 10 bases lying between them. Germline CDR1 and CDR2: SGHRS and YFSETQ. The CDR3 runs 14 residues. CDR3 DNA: TGCGCCAGCAGCATTAGCCGACGCACAGATACGCAGTATTTT. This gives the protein CASSISRRTDTQYF. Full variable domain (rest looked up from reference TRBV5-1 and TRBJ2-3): KAGVTQTPRYLIKTRGQQVTLSCSPISGHRSVSWYQQTPGQGLQFLFEYFSETQRNKGNFPGRFSGRQFSNSRSEMNVSTLELGDSALYLCASSISRRTDTQYFGPGTRLTVL.

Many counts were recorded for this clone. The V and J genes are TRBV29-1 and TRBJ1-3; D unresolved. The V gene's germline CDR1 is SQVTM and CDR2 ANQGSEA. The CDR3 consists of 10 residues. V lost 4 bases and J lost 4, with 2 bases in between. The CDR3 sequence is CSVGGNTIYF. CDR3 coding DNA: TGCAGCGTTGGGGGAAACACCATATATTTT.

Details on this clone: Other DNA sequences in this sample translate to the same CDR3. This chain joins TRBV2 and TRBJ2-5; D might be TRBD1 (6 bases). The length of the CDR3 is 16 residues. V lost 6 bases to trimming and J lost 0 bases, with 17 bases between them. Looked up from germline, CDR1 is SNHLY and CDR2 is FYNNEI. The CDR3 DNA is TGTGCCAGCAGATTCAACCCCGGGACACACCAAGAGACCCAGTACTTC. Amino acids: CASRFNPGTHQETQYF.

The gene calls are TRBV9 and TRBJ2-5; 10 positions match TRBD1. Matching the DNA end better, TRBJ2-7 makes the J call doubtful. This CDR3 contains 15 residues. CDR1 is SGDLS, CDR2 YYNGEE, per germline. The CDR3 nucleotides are TGTGCCAGCAGCCGTCAGGGGACAGGGGTCAACGAGCAGTACTTC. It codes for CASSRQGTGVNEQYF.

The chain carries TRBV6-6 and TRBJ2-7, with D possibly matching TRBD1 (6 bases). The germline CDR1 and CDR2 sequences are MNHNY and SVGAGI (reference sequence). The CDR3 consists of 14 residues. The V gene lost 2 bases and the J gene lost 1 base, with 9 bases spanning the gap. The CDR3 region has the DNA TGTGCCAGCAGTTACGGGGGCGGATCCTACGAGCAGTACTTC. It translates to CASSYGGGSYEQYF.

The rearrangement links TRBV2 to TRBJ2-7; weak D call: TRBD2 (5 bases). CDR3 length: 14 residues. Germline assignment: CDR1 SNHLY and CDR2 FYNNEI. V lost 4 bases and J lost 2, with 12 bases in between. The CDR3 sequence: CASSAGLEPYEQYF. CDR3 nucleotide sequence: TGTGCCAGCAGTGCCGGACTCGAGCCCTACGAGCAGTACTTC. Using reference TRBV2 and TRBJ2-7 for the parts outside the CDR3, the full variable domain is EPEVTQTPSHQVTQMGQEVILRCVPISNHLYFYWYRQILGQKVEFLVSFYNNEISEKSEIFDDQFSVERPDGSNFTLKIRSTKLEDSAMYFCASSAGLEPYEQYFGPGTRLTVT.